The clone carrying this T cell receptor beta chain was observed a few times. What it recognizes is unknown. The data belong to a study of vaccination effects on CD4 cells after COVID-19. Study-level findings and limits: Few convalescent patients, and no early post-infection timepoints, were available to the study.

Under the ViraFEST assay, PBMC were stimulated with viral peptide pools so that antigen-specific CD4+ T cells expanded. Sequencing was performed afterwards. Scientists isolated CD4+ T cells after an approximately 10-day culture period ended. BNT162b2 vaccine or mRNA-1273 vaccine was given to participants in two doses. Assay: immunoSEQ multiplex PCR; the TCRdb copy retains only in-frame clones and omits some. The repertoire holds approximately 70,000 clones, with roughly 80% as singletons. Germline CDR1 KGHDR, CDR2 SFDVKD. Trimming pared 6 bases from V and 5 bases from J, leaving 13 bases between. This CDR3 spans 14 amino acids.

The specimen was CD4+ T cells from PBMCs cultured with HCoV-OC43 spike peptides, collected after COVID-19 vaccination. Described subset: HCoV-OC43 spike overlapping peptide pool stimulation. The origin of this receptor is a human donor who received a COVID-19 vaccine. The V call is TRBV24-1, the J call TRBJ2-1; possible D gene TRBD2, 5 bases. The chain's CDR3 is CATSSDGNNNEQFF. CDR3 in DNA: TGTGCCACCAGTTCAGACGGGAACAACAATGAGCAGTTCTTC.